A single sample is the source of the 18 T cell receptor beta chains below, sequenced in a study of technical replicates of blood from a handful of donors. Clones were sequenced by immunoSEQ multiplex PCR, and TCRdb holds only the in-frame ones, with some missing. The data contain 75,000 to 90,000 clones, around 94% of them singletons. The sequenced material came from T cells isolated from PBMCs. The source of these receptors is a human donor in good health.

This chain connects TRBV10-1 to TRBJ1-5, with D perhaps TRBD1 (6 bases). V was trimmed by 4 bases and J by 1 base, leaving 14 bases between them. The germline V gene encodes CDR1 WNHNN and CDR2 SYGVQD (reference sequence). The CDR3 extends over 16 amino acids. CDR3 DNA: TGCGCCAGCAGTGCGGGGACACCGGGAAGCAATCAGCCCCAGCATTTT. Translation: CASSAGTPGSNQPQHF.

This clone was counted once. The chain employs TRBV5-6 and TRBJ2-3, with D possibly matching TRBD1 (5 bases). Germline-derived CDR1 and CDR2 are SGHDT and YYEEEE. V dropped 2 bases and J dropped 8 bases, with 24 bases sitting between them. The CDR3 is made up of 17 amino acids. The CDR3 here is CASSLIKQVKAPGTQYF. The CDR3 nucleotides read TGTGCCAGCAGCTTAATTAAACAGGTCAAGGCCCCGGGTACGCAGTATTTT.

The V gene is TRBV5-6, the J gene TRBJ2-3, with 9 bases lining up with TRBD2. This CDR3 comprises 16 residues. The J segment lost 4 bases and the V segment lost 1 base, leaving 7 bases of the junction unmatched. Germline V lookup: CDR1 SGHDT, CDR2 YYEEEE. The CDR3 here is CASSLLAGGPADTQYF. CDR3 coding DNA: TGTGCCAGCAGCTTGTTGGCGGGAGGGCCCGCAGATACGCAGTATTTT.

The V and J genes are TRBV6-6 and TRBJ2-7, with TRBD2 matching over 8 bases. The CDR3 is 14 amino acids. Trimming cost V 8 bases and J 9 bases; bases outside gene matches: 15. CDR1 is MNHNY, CDR2 SVGAGI, per germline (reference sequence). CDR3 sequence: CASSGGFGLAVQYF. In DNA form, the CDR3 reads TGTGCCAGCTCTGGGGGATTCGGACTAGCCGTGCAGTACTTC.

The gene calls are TRBV27 and TRBJ1-6, with 7 bases fitting TRBD1. This CDR3 region has 15 residues. Germline V gene lookup returns CDR1 MNHEY and CDR2 SMNVEV (reference sequence). Trimming took 5 bases from V and 6 from J; bases not matched to a gene: 7. CDR3 region: CASSVQGLPNSPLHF. CDR3 sequence (DNA): TGTGCCAGCAGTGTACAGGGGCTACCTAATTCACCCCTCCACTTT.

The chain uses TRBV19 and TRBJ1-1, with TRBD1 identical over 10 bases. V lost 3 bases to trimming and J lost 0 bases; unmatched junction nucleotides: 4. This CDR3 contains 16 residues. CDR1 is LNHDA and CDR2 is SQIVND in the germline V gene (reference sequence). The DNA for the CDR3 is TGTGCCAGTAGTATGATGACAGGGGGCATGAACACTGAAGCTTTCTTT. Its protein is CASSMMTGGMNTEAFF.

The genes are TRBV2 and TRBJ2-5, with unresolved D. The germline V and J ends were trimmed by 7 bases and 5 bases, with 14 bases remaining between them. Germline V gene lookup returns CDR1 SNHLY and CDR2 FYNNEI. CDR3 length: 13 amino acids. The CDR3: CASTRRSGETQYF. CDR3 DNA sequence: TGTGCCAGCACCCGGCGGTCGGGTGAGACCCAGTACTTC.

The rearrangement joins TRBV28 to TRBJ2-1, with 7 bases fitting TRBD1. V dropped 6 bases and J dropped 8; count of bases not matched to a gene: 16. This CDR3 spans 16 amino acids. Germline loops: CDR1 MDHEN, CDR2 SYDVKM. In nucleotides, the CDR3 is TGTGCCAGCAGCCCCTTAGTAGGGGGCATGGTCGATGAGCAGTTCTTC. Amino acids: CASSPLVGGMVDEQFF.

This chain joins TRBV2 and TRBJ1-1; D possibly corresponds to TRBD1 (6 bases). CDR1 SNHLY and CDR2 FYNNEI come from the germline V gene. This CDR3 region has 15 residues. V was clipped by 4 bases and J by 4 bases, with 16 bases between them. For the CDR3, the DNA is TGTGCCAGCAGTGGACCCGGGTCAGGGGTCACTGAAGCTTTCTTT. As protein: CASSGPGSGVTEAFF.

This chain connects TRBV4-1 to TRBJ1-1; tentatively, D is TRBD1 (6 bases). V lost 5 bases to trimming and J lost 1 base, with 8 bases between them. The CDR3 length is 13 residues. Germline CDR1 reads MGHRA; CDR2 reads YSYEKL. The CDR3 here is CASSSGENTEAFF. For the CDR3, the DNA is TGCGCCAGCAGCTCAGGGGAGAACACTGAAGCTTTCTTT.

This sequence joins TRBV10-3 and TRBJ2-5; D might be TRBD1 (5 bases). Germline CDR1 and CDR2: ENHRY and SYGVKD. V lost 6 bases and J 1 base, leaving 9 bases between the germline ends. This CDR3 has 13 amino acids. The CDR3 protein is CAIRQGLQETQYF. CDR3 coding DNA: TGTGCCATCAGGCAGGGCCTCCAAGAGACCCAGTACTTC.

This clone has only one observation. The chain links TRBV10-1 to TRBJ2-6; D gene uncertain. Germline V gene sequence: CDR1 WNHNN, CDR2 SYGVQD (reference sequence). V shed 0 bases and J shed 1 base, with 7 bases lying between them. This CDR3 is built from 16 residues. The CDR3 reads CASSESRTSGANVLTF. The DNA for the CDR3 is TGCGCCAGCAGTGAGTCAAGAACTTCTGGGGCCAACGTCCTGACTTTC.

The CDR3 nucleotides are TGTGCCAGCAGACGGGACAGGGCGTGGAGCACTGAAGCTTTCTTT. Translation: CASRRDRAWSTEAFF. The rearrangement uses TRBV27 and TRBJ1-1; 9 bases fit TRBD1. The CDR3 covers 15 residues. Looked up from germline, CDR1 is MNHEY and CDR2 is SMNVEV (reference sequence). Trimming cost V 6 bases and J 4 bases; bases outside gene matches: 9.

This clone has only a few counts. The gene calls are TRBV5-1 and TRBJ2-7; 9 positions agree with TRBD1. This CDR3 comprises 15 residues. Germline CDR1 SGHRS, CDR2 YFSETQ. V was pared by 4 bases and J by 2 bases, with 7 bases of the junction left unmatched. The CDR3 DNA is TGCGCCAGCAGCCACCGGACAGGGGACCCCTACGAGCAGTACTTC. Translation: CASSHRTGDPYEQYF.

The rearrangement joins TRBV19 to TRBJ2-7; 10 nucleotides agree with TRBD1. Germline assignment: CDR1 LNHDA and CDR2 SQIVND (reference sequence). J was trimmed by 5 bases and V by 1 base; bases with no gene match: 2. The CDR3 contains 14 residues. CDR3 nucleotides: TGTGCCAGTAGTATAGCCGGGACAGGGGACGAGCAGTACTTC. This encodes CASSIAGTGDEQYF.

This sequence joins TRBV18 and TRBJ2-1, with D possibly matching TRBD1 (6 bases). Germline lookup yields CDR1 KGHSH and CDR2 LQKENI. CDR3 length: 15 amino acids. V was pared by 1 base and J by 5 bases, with 12 bases between. CDR3 bases: TGTGCCAGCTCACCACTCCGGACAGCGGACAATGAGCAGTTCTTC. Translation gives CASSPLRTADNEQFF.

The gene calls are TRBV2 and TRBJ1-4; tentative D call: TRBD1 (6 bases). Trimming cost V 6 bases and J 2 bases, with 13 bases left between them. Per the germline V gene, CDR1 is SNHLY and CDR2 is FYNNEI. This CDR3 spans 15 amino acids. Written as DNA, the CDR3 is TGTGCCAGCAGGACAGGTTTGAGTACTAATGAAAAACTGTTTTTT. As protein: CASRTGLSTNEKLFF.

The gene calls are TRBV5-1 and TRBJ2-5; 8 bases are a match to TRBD2. The length of the CDR3 is 15 residues. Per the germline V gene, CDR1 is SGHRS and CDR2 is YFSETQ. With 3 bases clipped from V and 1 base from J, the junction kept 5 bases outside the gene matches. CDR3: CASSSWSGSQETQYF. The CDR3 nucleotides read TGCGCCAGCAGCTCTTGGAGCGGGAGCCAAGAGACCCAGTACTTC.